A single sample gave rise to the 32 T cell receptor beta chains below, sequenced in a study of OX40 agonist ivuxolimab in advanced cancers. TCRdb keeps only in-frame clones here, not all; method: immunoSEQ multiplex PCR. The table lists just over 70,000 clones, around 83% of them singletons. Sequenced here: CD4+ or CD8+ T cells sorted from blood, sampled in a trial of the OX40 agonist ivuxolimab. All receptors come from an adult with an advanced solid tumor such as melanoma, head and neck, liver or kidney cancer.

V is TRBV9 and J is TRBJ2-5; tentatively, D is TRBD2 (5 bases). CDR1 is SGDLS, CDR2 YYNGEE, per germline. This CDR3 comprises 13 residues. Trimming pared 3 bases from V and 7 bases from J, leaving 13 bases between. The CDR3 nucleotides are TGTGCCAGCAGCGGACAAGCCCGGGGGACCCAGTACTTC. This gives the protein CASSGQARGTQYF. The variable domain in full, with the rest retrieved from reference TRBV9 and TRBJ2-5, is DSGVTQTPKHLITATGQRVTLRCSPRSGDLSVYWYQQSLDQGLQFLIQYYNGEERAKGNILERFSAQQFPDLHSELNLSSLELGDSALYFCASSGQARGTQYFGPGTRLLVL.

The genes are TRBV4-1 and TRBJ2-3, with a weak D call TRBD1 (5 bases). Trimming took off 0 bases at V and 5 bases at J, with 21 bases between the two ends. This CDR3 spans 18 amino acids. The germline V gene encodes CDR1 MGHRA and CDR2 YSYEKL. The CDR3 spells CASSQEDILRRAQDTQYF. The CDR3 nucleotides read TGCGCCAGCAGCCAAGAGGACATCCTCCGGAGAGCCCAAGATACGCAGTATTTT.

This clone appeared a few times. Here the CDR3 reads CASSESGGGWGEQYF. CDR3 DNA sequence: TGCGCCAGCAGTGAGTCGGGGGGCGGATGGGGCGAGCAGTACTTC. V and J are TRBV10-1 and TRBJ2-7, with D possibly called TRBD1 or TRBD2 (6 bases each). Trimming shortened V by 0 bases and J by 6 bases, and 15 bases separated the two germline ends. This CDR3 region has 15 residues. Germline V gene lookup returns CDR1 WNHNN and CDR2 SYGVQD (reference sequence).

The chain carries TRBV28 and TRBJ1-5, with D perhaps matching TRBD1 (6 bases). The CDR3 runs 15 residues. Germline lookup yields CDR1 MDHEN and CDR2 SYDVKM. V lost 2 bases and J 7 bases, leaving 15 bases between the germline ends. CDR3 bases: TGTGCCAGCAGTTTAAGTTCCCAGGGGAGGCAGCCCCAGCATTTT. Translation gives CASSLSSQGRQPQHF.

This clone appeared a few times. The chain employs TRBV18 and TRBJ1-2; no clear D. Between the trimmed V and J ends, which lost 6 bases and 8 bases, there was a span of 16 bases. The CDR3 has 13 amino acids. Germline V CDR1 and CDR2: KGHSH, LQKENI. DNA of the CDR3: TGTGCCAGCTCCCTCCTGGACCGAGGGGGCTACACCTTC. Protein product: CASSLLDRGGYTF.

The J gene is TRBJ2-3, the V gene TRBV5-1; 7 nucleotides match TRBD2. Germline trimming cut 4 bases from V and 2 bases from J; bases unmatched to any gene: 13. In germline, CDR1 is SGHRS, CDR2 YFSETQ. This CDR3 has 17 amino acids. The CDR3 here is CASSPGRVAGFTDTQYF. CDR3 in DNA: TGCGCCAGCAGCCCGGGCCGAGTAGCGGGCTTCACAGATACGCAGTATTTT.

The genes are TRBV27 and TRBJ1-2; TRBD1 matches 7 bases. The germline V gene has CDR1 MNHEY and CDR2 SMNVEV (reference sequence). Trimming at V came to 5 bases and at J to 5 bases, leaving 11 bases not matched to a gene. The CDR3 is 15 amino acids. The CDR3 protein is CASSPLADREYGYTF. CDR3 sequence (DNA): TGTGCCAGCAGTCCTCTTGCAGACAGGGAGTATGGCTACACCTTC.

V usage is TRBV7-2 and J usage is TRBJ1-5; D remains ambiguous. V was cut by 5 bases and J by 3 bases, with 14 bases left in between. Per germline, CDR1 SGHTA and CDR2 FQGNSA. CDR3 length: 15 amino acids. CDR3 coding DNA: TGTGCCAGCAGCCAAGACCCGAGCCCCAATCAGCCCCAGCATTTT. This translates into CASSQDPSPNQPQHF.

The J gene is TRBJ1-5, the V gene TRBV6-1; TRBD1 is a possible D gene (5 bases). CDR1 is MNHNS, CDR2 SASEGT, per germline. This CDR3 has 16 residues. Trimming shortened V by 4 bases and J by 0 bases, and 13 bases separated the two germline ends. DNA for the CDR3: TGTGCCAGCAGTGTGGCAGGGTCCTATAGCAATCAGCCCCAGCATTTT. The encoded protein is CASSVAGSYSNQPQHF.

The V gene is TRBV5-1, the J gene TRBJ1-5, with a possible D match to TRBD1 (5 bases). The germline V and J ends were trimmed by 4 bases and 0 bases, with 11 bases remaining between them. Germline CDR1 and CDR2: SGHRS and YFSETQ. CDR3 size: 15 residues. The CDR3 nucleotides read TGCGCCAGCAGCCGGGACTTTAATAGCAATCAGCCCCAGCATTTT. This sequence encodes CASSRDFNSNQPQHF.

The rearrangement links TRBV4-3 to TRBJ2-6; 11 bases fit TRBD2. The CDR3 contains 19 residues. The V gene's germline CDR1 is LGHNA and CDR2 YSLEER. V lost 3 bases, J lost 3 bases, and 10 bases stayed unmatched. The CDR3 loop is CASSQRVAGGPGGANVLTF. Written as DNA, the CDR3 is TGCGCCAGCAGCCAGCGAGTAGCGGGGGGGCCAGGTGGGGCCAACGTCCTGACTTTC.

CDR3 DNA: TGTGCCAGCAGCTTAGAAGGGCTCGACACTGAAGCTTTCTTT. It is translated as CASSLEGLDTEAFF. The chain couples TRBV7-6 to TRBJ1-1; D gene unclear. Trimming removed 1 base at V and 3 bases at J, with 9 bases between. Germline CDR1 SGHVS, CDR2 FNYEAQ. The CDR3 spans 14 residues.

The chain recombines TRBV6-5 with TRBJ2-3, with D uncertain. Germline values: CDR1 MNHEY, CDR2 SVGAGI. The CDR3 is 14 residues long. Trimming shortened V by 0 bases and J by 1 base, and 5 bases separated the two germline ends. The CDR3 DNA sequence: TGTGCCAGCAGTTACTCCGACCGCACAGATACGCAGTATTTT. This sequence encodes CASSYSDRTDTQYF.

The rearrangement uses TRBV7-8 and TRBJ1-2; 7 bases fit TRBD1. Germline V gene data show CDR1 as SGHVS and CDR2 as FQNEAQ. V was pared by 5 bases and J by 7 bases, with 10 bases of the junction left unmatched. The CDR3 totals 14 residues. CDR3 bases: TGTGCCAGCAGCAACTCCAGGGGGTCCGGTGGCTACACCTTC. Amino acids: CASSNSRGSGGYTF.

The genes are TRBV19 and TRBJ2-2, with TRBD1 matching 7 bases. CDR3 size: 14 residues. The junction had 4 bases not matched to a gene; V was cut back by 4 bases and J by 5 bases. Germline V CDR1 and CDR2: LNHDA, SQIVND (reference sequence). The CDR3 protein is CASSKMGQTGELFF. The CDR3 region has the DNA TGTGCCAGTAGTAAGATGGGACAGACCGGGGAGCTGTTTTTT. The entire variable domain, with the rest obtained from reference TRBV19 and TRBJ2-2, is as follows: DGGITQSPKYLFRKEGQNVTLSCEQNLNHDAMYWYRQDPGQGLRLIYYSQIVNDFQKGDIAEGYSVSREKKESFPLTVTSAQKNPTAFYLCASSKMGQTGELFFGEGSRLTVL.

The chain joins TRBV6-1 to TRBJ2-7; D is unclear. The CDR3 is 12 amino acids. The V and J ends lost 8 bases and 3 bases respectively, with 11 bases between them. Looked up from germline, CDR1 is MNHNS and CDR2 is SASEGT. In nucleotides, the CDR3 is TGTGCCAGCTCGGGCAGTCGCTACGAGCAGTACTTC. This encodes CASSGSRYEQYF.

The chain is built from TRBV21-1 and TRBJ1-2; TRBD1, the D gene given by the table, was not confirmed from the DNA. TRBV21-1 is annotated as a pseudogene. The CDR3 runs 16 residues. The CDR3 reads CASSHYRDRGGEGYTF. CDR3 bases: TGTGCCAGCAGCCACTACCGGGACAGGGGTGGAGAGGGCTACACCTTC.

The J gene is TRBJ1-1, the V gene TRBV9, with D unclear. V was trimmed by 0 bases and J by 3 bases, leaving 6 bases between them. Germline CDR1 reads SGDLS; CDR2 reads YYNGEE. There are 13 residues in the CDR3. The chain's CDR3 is CASSVAQDTEAFF. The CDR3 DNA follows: TGTGCCAGCAGCGTAGCCCAAGACACTGAAGCTTTCTTT. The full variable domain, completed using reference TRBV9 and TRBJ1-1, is DSGVTQTPKHLITATGQRVTLRCSPRSGDLSVYWYQQSLDQGLQFLIQYYNGEERAKGNILERFSAQQFPDLHSELNLSSLELGDSALYFCASSVAQDTEAFFGQGTRLTVV.

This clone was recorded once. CDR3 DNA: TGTGCCTGGAGTGTTGGCCCGACAGGGCTCACTGAAGCTTTCTTT. This codes for CAWSVGPTGLTEAFF. This sequence joins TRBV30 and TRBJ1-1; 7 bases line up with TRBD1. V was clipped by 0 bases and J by 4 bases; unmatched bases: 8. CDR3 size: 15 residues. Germline V CDR1 and CDR2: GTSNPN, SVGIG (reference sequence).

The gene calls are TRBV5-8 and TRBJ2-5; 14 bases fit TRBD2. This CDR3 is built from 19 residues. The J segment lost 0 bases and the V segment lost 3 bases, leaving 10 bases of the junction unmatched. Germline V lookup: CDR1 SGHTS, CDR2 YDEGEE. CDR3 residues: CASSWNSGTSGGHQETQYF. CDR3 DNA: TGTGCCAGCAGCTGGAACTCCGGGACTAGCGGGGGCCACCAAGAGACCCAGTACTTC.

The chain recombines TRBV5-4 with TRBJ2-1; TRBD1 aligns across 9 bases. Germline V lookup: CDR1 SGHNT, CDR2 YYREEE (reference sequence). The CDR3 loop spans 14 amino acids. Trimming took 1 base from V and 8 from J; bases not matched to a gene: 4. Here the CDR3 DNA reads TGTGCCAGCAGCTTGAACAGGGGGCATGATGAGCAGTTCTTC. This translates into CASSLNRGHDEQFF.

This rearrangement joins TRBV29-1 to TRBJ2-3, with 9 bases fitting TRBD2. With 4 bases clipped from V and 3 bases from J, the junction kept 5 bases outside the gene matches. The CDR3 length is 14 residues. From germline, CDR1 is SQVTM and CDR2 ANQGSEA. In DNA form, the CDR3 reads TGCAGCGTTGTGCCTAGCGGGAAGACAGATACGCAGTATTTT. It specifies CSVVPSGKTDTQYF.

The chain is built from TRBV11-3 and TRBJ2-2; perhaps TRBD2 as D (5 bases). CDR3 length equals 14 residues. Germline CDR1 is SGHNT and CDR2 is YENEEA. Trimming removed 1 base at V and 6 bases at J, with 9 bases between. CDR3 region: CASSLGIGAGELFF. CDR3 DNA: TGTGCCAGCAGCTTAGGAATCGGGGCCGGGGAGCTGTTTTTT.

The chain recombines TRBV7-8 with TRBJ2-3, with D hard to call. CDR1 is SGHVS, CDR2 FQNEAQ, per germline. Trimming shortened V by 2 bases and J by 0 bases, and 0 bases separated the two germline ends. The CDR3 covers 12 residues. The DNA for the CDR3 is TGTGCCAGCAGCTTAAGCACAGATACGCAGTATTTT. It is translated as CASSLSTDTQYF.

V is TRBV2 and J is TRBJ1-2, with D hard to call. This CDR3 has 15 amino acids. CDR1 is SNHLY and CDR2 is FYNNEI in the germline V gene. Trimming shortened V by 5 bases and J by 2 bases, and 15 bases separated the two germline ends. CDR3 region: CASSKRADWNYGYTF. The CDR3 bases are TGTGCCAGCAGTAAAAGGGCAGATTGGAACTATGGCTACACCTTC.

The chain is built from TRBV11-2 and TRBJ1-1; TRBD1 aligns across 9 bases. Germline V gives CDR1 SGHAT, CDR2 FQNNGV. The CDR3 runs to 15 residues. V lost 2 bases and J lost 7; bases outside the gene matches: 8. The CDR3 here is CASSLMGQGRVEAFF. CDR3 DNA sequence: TGTGCCAGCAGCTTAATGGGACAGGGAAGAGTTGAAGCTTTCTTT. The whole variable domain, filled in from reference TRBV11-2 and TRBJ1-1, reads EAGVAQSPRYKIIEKRQSVAFWCNPISGHATLYWYQQILGQGPKLLIQFQNNGVVDDSQLPKDRFSAERLKGVDSTLKIQPAKLEDSAVYLCASSLMGQGRVEAFFGQGTRLTVV.

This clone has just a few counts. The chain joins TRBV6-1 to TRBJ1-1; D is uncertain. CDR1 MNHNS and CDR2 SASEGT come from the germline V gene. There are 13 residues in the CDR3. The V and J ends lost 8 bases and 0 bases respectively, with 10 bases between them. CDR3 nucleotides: TGTGCCAGCCGCCGACTGCTGAACACTGAAGCTTTCTTT. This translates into CASRRLLNTEAFF.

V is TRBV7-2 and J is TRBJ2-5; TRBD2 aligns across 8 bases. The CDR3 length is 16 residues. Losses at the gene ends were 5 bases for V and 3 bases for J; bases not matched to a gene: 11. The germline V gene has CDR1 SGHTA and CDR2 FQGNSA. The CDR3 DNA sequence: TGTGCCAGCAGCCCCGGGACTAGGTTCCCCGAAGAGACCCAGTACTTC. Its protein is CASSPGTRFPEETQYF. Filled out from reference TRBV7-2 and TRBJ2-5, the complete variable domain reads GAGVSQSPSNKVTEKGKDVELRCDPISGHTALYWYRQSLGQGLEFLIYFQGNSAPDKSGLPSDRFSAERTGGSVSTLTIQRTQQEDSAVYLCASSPGTRFPEETQYFGPGTRLLVL.

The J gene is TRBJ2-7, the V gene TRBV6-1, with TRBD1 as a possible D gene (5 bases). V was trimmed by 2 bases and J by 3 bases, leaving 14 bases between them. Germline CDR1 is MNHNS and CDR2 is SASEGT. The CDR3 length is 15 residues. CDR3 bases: TGTGCCAGCAGTGAATTGGACACCCCCTACTACGAGCAGTACTTC. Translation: CASSELDTPYYEQYF.

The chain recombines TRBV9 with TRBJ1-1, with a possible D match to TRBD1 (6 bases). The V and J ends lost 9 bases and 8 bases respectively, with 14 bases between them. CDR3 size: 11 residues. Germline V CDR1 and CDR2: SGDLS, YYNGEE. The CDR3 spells CAKSQGTEAFF. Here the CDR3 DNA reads TGTGCCAAAAGCCAGGGGACCGAAGCTTTCTTT.

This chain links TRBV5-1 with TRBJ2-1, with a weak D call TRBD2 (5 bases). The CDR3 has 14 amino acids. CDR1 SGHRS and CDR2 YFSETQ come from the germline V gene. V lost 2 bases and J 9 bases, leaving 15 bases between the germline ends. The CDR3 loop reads CASSLWTPPGEQFF. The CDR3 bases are TGCGCCAGCAGCTTATGGACTCCCCCGGGTGAGCAGTTCTTC.

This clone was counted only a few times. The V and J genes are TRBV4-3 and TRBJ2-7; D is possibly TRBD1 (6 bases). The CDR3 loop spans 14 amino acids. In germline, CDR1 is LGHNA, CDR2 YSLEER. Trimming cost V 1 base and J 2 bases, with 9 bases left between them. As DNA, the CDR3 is TGCGCCAGCAGCCAAGCCAGGGGCCCCTACGAGCAGTACTTC. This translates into CASSQARGPYEQYF.